What follows is one T cell receptor (beta chain) and its context. Germline trimming cut 2 bases from V and 4 bases from J; bases unmatched to any gene: 8. The CDR3 consists of 14 residues. The germline gives CDR1 DFQATT, CDR2 SNEGSKA (reference sequence). Study processing details: CDR3 was compared across clinicopathological groups, and the resulting differences were used to build a distant-metastasis classifier for papillary thyroid cancer. TCRdb reanalyzed the PCR reads via MiXCR. The V and J calls reflect TCRdb's pipeline rather than the authors' work. The data show about 40,000 clones, with approximately 19% seen just once and roughly 13% held by the top ten. This entry belongs to a study of metastatic and nonmetastatic thyroid tumors. Every patient was untreated before thyroid surgery.

The sequenced sample was tumor tissue. The chain is built from TRBV20-1 and TRBJ2-7; 7 bases agree with TRBD1. The TCR comes from a female donor with papillary thyroid cancer or a benign thyroid nodule (not recorded which). Some clones in this sample may be carry-over from other donors' samples. CDR3 residues: CSARSPTGRYEQYF. CDR3 nucleotides: TGCAGTGCTAGATCGCCGACAGGGCGTTACGAGCAGTACTTC.